This T cell receptor (beta chain) was found in a study of technical replicates of blood from a few donors. TCRdb keeps only in-frame clones here, not all; method: immunoSEQ multiplex PCR. The table shows 70,000 to 90,000 clones, with 94% occurring only once. The CDR3 has 17 residues. The germline V gene has CDR1 MNHNS and CDR2 SASEGT. Germline trimming cut 4 bases from V and 2 bases from J; bases unmatched to any gene: 8. Input material: T cells isolated from PBMCs. This chain uses TRBV6-1 with TRBJ2-3, with 11 positions matching TRBD2. This TCR was recovered from a human donor in good health. CDR3 sequence reads: CASSARTSGRVTDTQYF. The CDR3 DNA sequence: TGTGCCAGCAGTGCCCGTACTAGCGGGAGAGTCACAGATACGCAGTATTTT.